Listed below are T cell receptor beta chains from one sample, sequenced in a study of OX40 agonist ivuxolimab in advanced cancers. Assay: immunoSEQ multiplex PCR; the TCRdb copy retains only in-frame clones and omits some. The sample includes tens of thousands of clones, around 87% seen only once; the top ten take approximately 31%. The source material was CD4+ or CD8+ T cells sorted from blood, sampled in a trial of the OX40 agonist ivuxolimab. Source of these receptors: an adult with an advanced solid tumor such as melanoma, head and neck, liver or kidney cancer. The CDR3 runs from the conserved cysteine through the conserved F or W. D genes are given only for firm matches. Expanded clones are given a class, and other clones once, few, many or no size at all.

v_gene	abundance	d_gene	j_gene	CDR3nt	CDR3aa
TRBV30	.	TRBD1	TRBJ1-2	TGTGCCTGGAGTGTACTCGAGACAGGGGTTGGCTACACCTTC	CAWSVLETGVGYTF
TRBV7-2	.	.	TRBJ2-3	TGTGCCAGCAGCGTTCAGGGAGATACGCAGTATTTT	CASSVQGDTQYF
TRBV28	.	TRBD1	TRBJ2-1	TGTGCCAGCAGGGTTCAGGGGGCCTACAATGAGCAGTTCTTC	CASRVQGAYNEQFF
TRBV6-1	.	.	TRBJ1-4	TGTGCCAGCACGGCCGCTGCAACTAATGAAAAACTGTTTTTT	CASTAAATNEKLFF
TRBV2	.	.	TRBJ2-7	TGTGCCAGCAGTGAAGCGAAGACCGATTATTCCTACGAGCAGTACTTC	CASSEAKTDYSYEQYF
TRBV6-5	few	.	TRBJ2-7	TGTGCCAGCAGTTACCAGGGGATCTCCGAGCAGTACTTC	CASSYQGISEQYF
TRBV7-9	once	.	TRBJ2-2	TGTGCCAGCAGCTTAGTAAAAGGGGCTAACACCGGGGAGCTGTTTTTT	CASSLVKGANTGELFF
TRBV7-2	.	.	TRBJ2-4	TGTGCCAGCAGCTCCGGTGAGGGAAACATTCAGTACTTC	CASSSGEGNIQYF
TRBV14	.	TRBD2	TRBJ2-3	TGTGCCAGCAGCGAACACCGGGGGGTTGTGTTAGATACGCAGTATTTT	CASSEHRGVVLDTQYF
TRBV11-2	.	TRBD2	TRBJ2-7	TGTGCCAGCAGCCCCAGGACTAGCGGTTGGTACGAGCAGTACTTC	CASSPRTSGWYEQYF